This T cell receptor (beta chain) comes out of a study of shared clonotypes between healthy human individuals. Findings and caveats of the study: Estimated clonotype richness was generally higher in naive than memory subsets. The genetic and exposure-history diversity represented was limited by few donors. The study's rarefaction showed incomplete sorted-subset sequencing despite large depth.

A word on this clone: Its cognate antigen is unknown. This specimen includes other DNA sequences encoding the same CDR3.

Each replicate PCR on the sorted subsets used 150 to 200 ng DNA (around 30,000 T cell genomes). Sequencing was performed with immunoSEQ multiplex PCR; in TCRdb, only in-frame clones are kept and a portion is missing. The sample shows more than 1,200,000 clones, less than 99% of them seen only once. Germline V lookup: CDR1 SGHAT, CDR2 FQNNGV. V gave up 4 bases and J gave up 0 bases; unmatched junction bases: 2. This CDR3 region has 15 residues. The source is a man aged 30-40 years in good health. The chain recombines TRBV11-2 with TRBJ2-2, with TRBD2 matching 7 bases. Sample: naive CD4+ T cells sorted from blood. Sample subset: CD45RA+ positively selected. The CDR3 DNA reads as TGTGCCAGCAGCTCCGGGACTACGAACACCGGGGAGCTGTTTTTT. Protein sequence: CASSSGTTNTGELFF.